The clone carrying this T cell receptor (beta chain) was counted ten times or more. Its target is unknown. TCRdb reprocessed the RT-PCR reads via MiXCR and lists one record per CDR3 protein. The table lists about 500,000 distinct CDR3 sequences, approximately 15% of them singletons, with around 3% in the top ten. This record belongs to a study of response to subunit inactivated influenza vaccine. Study-wide results and caveats: T cells newly recruited by each seasonal influenza vaccination are few, the authors suggested.

V shed 2 bases and J shed 6 bases, with 3 bases lying between them. Per the germline V gene, CDR1 is LGHDT and CDR2 is YNNKEL (reference sequence). The length of the CDR3 is 11 residues. The clonotype comes from a man aged 45 to 70 who received an inactivated influenza vaccine. The source was CD4+ T cells sorted from PBMCs, collected around 2 years after vaccination. J is TRBJ2-3 and V is TRBV3-1; D unclear. CDR3 sequence: CASSQLDTQYF. The CDR3 DNA follows: TGTGCCAGCAGCCAACTGGATACGCAGTATTTT.